Shown below are 22 T cell receptor beta chains from a single sample sequenced in a study of cytomegalovirus exposure and HLA in healthy donors. The PCR employed 60 Vbeta primers together with 13 Jbeta primers. Generated by immunoSEQ multiplex PCR, the TCRdb table keeps only in-frame clones and is missing some. The table lists around 94,000 clones, over 75% of them singletons. Sequencing was done on a sample of PBMCs. The origin of the receptors is a male donor in good health and CMV-seropositive.

V and J are TRBV2 and TRBJ2-7; D is perhaps TRBD2 (6 bases). Germline V lookup: CDR1 SNHLY, CDR2 FYNNEI. CDR3 length equals 13 residues. Deletions cut 6 bases from V and 3 bases from J, with 12 bases between. DNA of the CDR3: TGTGCCAGCAGCATGGTGGGGGGCTACGAGCAGTACTTC. Its translation is CASSMVGGYEQYF.

The rearrangement uses TRBV7-2 and TRBJ1-1; 8 nucleotides match TRBD1. The trim removed 1 base at V and 4 bases at J, leaving 8 bases unmatched. The CDR3 runs 16 residues. CDR1 is SGHTA, CDR2 FQGNSA, per germline. CDR3 in amino acids: CASSLVGQGAGTEAFF. Written as DNA, the CDR3 is TGTGCCAGCAGCTTAGTCGGCCAGGGGGCAGGCACTGAAGCTTTCTTT.

This clone showed up just once. This chain links TRBV25-1 with TRBJ2-1; a weak D match, TRBD1 (7 bases). Germline CDR1 is MGHDK and CDR2 is SYGVNS. V lost 5 bases to trimming and J lost 7 bases, with 15 bases between them. This CDR3 is 14 amino acids long. DNA for the CDR3: TGTGCCAGCAGTAGGCCAGGGGGGAATAATGAGCAGTTCTTC. This codes for CASSRPGGNNEQFF.

V is TRBV7-8 and J is TRBJ2-5, with a tentative D call TRBD1 (6 bases). V gave up 5 bases and J gave up 5 bases, with 21 bases separating them. Germline lookup yields CDR1 SGHVS and CDR2 FQNEAQ. CDR3 length: 16 residues. The chain's CDR3 is CASSRSGSAGEETQYF. CDR3 bases: TGTGCCAGCAGCCGAAGTGGGTCGGCAGGGGAGGAGACCCAGTACTTC.

The V and J genes are TRBV19 and TRBJ2-7; maybe TRBD1 (5 bases). Per germline, CDR1 LNHDA and CDR2 SQIVND (reference sequence). Trimming shortened V by 3 bases and J by 7 bases, and 13 bases separated the two germline ends. The CDR3 has 13 residues. The CDR3 bases are TGTGCCAGTAGTATCCCGTGGGGCTCAGAGCAGTACTTC. It is translated as CASSIPWGSEQYF.

The rearrangement links TRBV30 to TRBJ1-1; TRBD1 matches at 8 bases. The CDR3 has 15 amino acids. V trimming: 0 bases; J trimming: 5 bases; junction bases outside the gene matches: 8. CDR1 GTSNPN and CDR2 SVGIG come from the germline V gene (reference sequence). DNA of the CDR3: TGTGCCTGGAGTGTACATTGGACAGGGCAAACTGAAGCTTTCTTT. This codes for CAWSVHWTGQTEAFF. Variable domain in full (rest from reference TRBV30 and TRBJ1-1): SQTIHQWPATLVQPVGSPLSLECTVEGTSNPNLYWYRQAAGRGLQLLFYSVGIGQISSEVPQNLSASRPQDRQFILSSKKLLLSDSGFYLCAWSVHWTGQTEAFFGQGTRLTVV.

The chain is built from TRBV5-1 and TRBJ1-2; D is uncertain. CDR1 and CDR2 (germline): SGHRS, YFSETQ. Trimming removed 0 bases at V and 4 bases at J, with 10 bases between. The CDR3 has 14 residues. The CDR3 sequence is CASSLESGPYGYTF. The CDR3 DNA sequence: TGCGCCAGCAGCTTGGAGTCGGGTCCCTATGGCTACACCTTC.

As concerns this clone: One end of the junction varies from germline; a read error may be responsible. The chain carries TRBV30 and TRBJ1-5; 7 bases agree with TRBD1. This CDR3 is 14 amino acids long. Germline loops: CDR1 GTSNPN, CDR2 SVGIG (reference sequence). The CDR3 sequence is CARSRGTGNQPQHF. DNA for the CDR3: TGTGCCCGGAGTCGGGGGACAGGCAATCAGCCCCAGCATTTT.

This clone has a single count. V gene TRBV15 combines with J gene TRBJ2-2; no firm D call. This CDR3 is 15 amino acids long. V shed 0 bases and J shed 6 bases, with 11 bases lying between them. Germline-derived CDR1 and CDR2 are LNHNV and YYDKDF (reference sequence). CDR3 amino acids: CATSRDPGGPGELFF. In DNA, the CDR3 is TGTGCCACCAGCAGAGATCCCGGCGGTCCCGGGGAGCTGTTTTTT.

The gene calls are TRBV19 and TRBJ2-1; D might be TRBD1 (7 bases). Deletions cut 5 bases from V and 2 bases from J, with 13 bases between. Germline CDR1 LNHDA, CDR2 SQIVND (reference sequence). This CDR3 contains 15 residues. The CDR3 coding sequence is TGTGCCAGTAGTGTAGGGGGGACAGCCTACAATGAGCAGTTCTTC. It is translated as CASSVGGTAYNEQFF. Based on the CDR3 plus reference TRBV19 and TRBJ2-1, the full variable domain is DGGITQSPKYLFRKEGQNVTLSCEQNLNHDAMYWYRQDPGQGLRLIYYSQIVNDFQKGDIAEGYSVSREKKESFPLTVTSAQKNPTAFYLCASSVGGTAYNEQFFGPGTRLTVL.

This clone was recorded once. The CDR3 loop is CASRGQANTEAFF. The CDR3 DNA follows: TGTGCCAGCAGAGGACAGGCGAACACTGAAGCTTTCTTT. The rearrangement uses TRBV25-1 and TRBJ1-1; the match to TRBD1 covers 7 bases. Germline loops: CDR1 MGHDK, CDR2 SYGVNS. The length of the CDR3 is 13 residues. The V and J ends lost 6 bases and 1 base, in that order; junction bases with no gene match: 2.

V is TRBV6-6 and J is TRBJ2-2, with a possible D match to TRBD1 (5 bases). The CDR3 runs to 13 residues. V gave up 11 bases and J gave up 4 bases, with 14 bases separating them. CDR1 is MNHNY, CDR2 SVGAGI, per germline (reference sequence). DNA of the CDR3: TGTGCCGGAAAATGGGGCCTCACCGGGGAGCTGTTTTTT. Its protein is CAGKWGLTGELFF.

This sequence joins TRBV6-5 and TRBJ2-1; unclear D gene. The germline V gene has CDR1 MNHEY and CDR2 SVGAGI. The V gene lost 0 bases and the J gene lost 5 bases, with 11 bases spanning the gap. The CDR3 has 15 residues. The CDR3 nucleotides are TGTGCCAGCAGTTACTCTCGCGGCCGCGACAATGAGCAGTTCTTC. This translates into CASSYSRGRDNEQFF.

Turning to this clone: The sample has other DNA sequences that encode this CDR3 too. The chain combines TRBV18 with TRBJ1-1; 7 bases align to TRBD1. The CDR3 is 14 residues long. With 6 bases clipped from V and 2 bases from J, the junction kept 6 bases outside the gene matches. Germline values: CDR1 KGHSH, CDR2 LQKENI. In nucleotides, the CDR3 is TGTGCCAGCTCCCCCGGGACAGCAAACACTGAAGCTTTCTTT. Translating it yields CASSPGTANTEAFF.

V is TRBV28 and J is TRBJ1-1; a weak D match, TRBD1 (5 bases). In germline, CDR1 is MDHEN, CDR2 SYDVKM. CDR3 length: 14 amino acids. Trimming removed 6 bases from V and 5 bases from J, with 16 bases in between. Written as DNA, the CDR3 is TGTGCCAGCAGCTTCCGCGGGGGAAGGACTGAAGCTTTCTTT. Amino acid sequence: CASSFRGGRTEAFF. The full variable domain, in which reference TRBV28 and TRBJ1-1 provide the parts outside the CDR3, is DVKVTQSSRYLVKRTGEKVFLECVQDMDHENMFWYRQDPGLGLRLIYFSYDVKMKEKGDIPEGYSVSREKKERFSLILESASTNQTSMYLCASSFRGGRTEAFFGQGTRLTVV.

V is TRBV19 and J is TRBJ2-1; 7 bases align to TRBD2. V was pared by 3 bases and J by 4 bases, with 6 bases of the junction left unmatched. CDR1 is LNHDA and CDR2 is SQIVND in the germline V gene (reference sequence). The CDR3 consists of 15 residues. The CDR3 reads CASSMGAGSYNEQFF. As DNA, the CDR3 is TGTGCCAGTAGTATGGGAGCGGGGTCTTACAATGAGCAGTTCTTC.

V is TRBV28 and J is TRBJ1-2, with D possibly TRBD1 on 5 matching bases. The CDR3 has 14 residues. V dropped 4 bases and J dropped 8 bases, with 17 bases sitting between them. CDR1 and CDR2 from the germline V gene are MDHEN and SYDVKM. CDR3 sequence reads: CASSSPGGVSGYTF. Here the CDR3 DNA reads TGTGCCAGCAGTTCCCCAGGAGGGGTTAGCGGCTACACCTTC.

The chain joins TRBV13 to TRBJ2-3, with D tentatively TRBD2 (5 bases). The CDR3 consists of 14 residues. Germline lookup yields CDR1 PRHDT and CDR2 FYEKMQ (reference sequence). The ends were cut back, 5 bases at V and 5 bases at J, with 14 bases in the middle. This CDR3 reads CASSKERARDTQYF. For the CDR3, the DNA is TGTGCCAGCAGCAAAGAGAGGGCCAGAGATACGCAGTATTTT. Combining the CDR3 with reference TRBV13 and TRBJ2-3 gives the whole variable domain AAGVIQSPRHLIKEKRETATLKCYPIPRHDTVYWYQQGPGQDPQFLISFYEKMQSDKGSIPDRFSAQQFSDYHSELNMSSLELGDSALYFCASSKERARDTQYFGPGTRLTVL.

The V and J genes are TRBV10-3 and TRBJ2-1; TRBD2 agrees at 7 bases. CDR3 length: 16 amino acids. CDR1 ENHRY and CDR2 SYGVKD come from the germline V gene. The V and J ends lost 1 base and 7 bases, in that order; junction bases with no gene match: 10. The CDR3 DNA sequence: TGTGCCATCAGTGAGTTTCTAGGGCAGGGAGGGAATGAGCAGTTCTTC. It specifies CAISEFLGQGGNEQFF.

On this clone itself: An end of the junction does not agree with germline; a read error may underlie this. V gene TRBV7-8 combines with J gene TRBJ2-5, with D maybe TRBD2 (5 bases). Germline V gene sequence: CDR1 SGHVS, CDR2 FQNEAQ. The CDR3 runs 14 residues. CDR3 loop: CAGSSRTADETQYF. In DNA form, the CDR3 reads TGTGCCGGCAGCTCCCGGACTGCCGACGAGACCCAGTACTTC. Based on the CDR3 plus reference TRBV7-8 and TRBJ2-5, the full variable domain is GAGVSQSPRYKVAKRGQDVALRCDPISGHVSLFWYQQALGQGPEFLTYFQNEAQLDKSGLPSDRFFAERPEGSVSTLKIQRTQQEDSAVYLCAGSSRTADETQYFGPGTRLLVL.

As DNA, the CDR3 is TGCGCCAGCAGCCAAGATCCCGCAGGGCCAGGCTCCTACAATGAGCAGTTCTTC. Translation gives CASSQDPAGPGSYNEQFF. The chain carries TRBV4-1 and TRBJ2-1; D is perhaps TRBD1 (5 bases). The germline V gene encodes CDR1 MGHRA and CDR2 YSYEKL. The CDR3 is 18 residues long. With 0 bases removed from V and 0 bases from J, the gap between germline ends came to 15 bases.

The sample holds a few counts of this clone. The chain has TRBV23-1 and TRBJ2-3; D is unresolved. TRBV23-1 is identified as an open reading frame with a role that is uncertain. V was pared by 5 bases and J by 4 bases, with 16 bases between. The CDR3 runs to 15 residues. This CDR3 reads CASSISRKNADTQYF. The DNA for the CDR3 is TGCGCCAGCAGTATCTCTAGGAAGAACGCAGATACGCAGTATTTT.